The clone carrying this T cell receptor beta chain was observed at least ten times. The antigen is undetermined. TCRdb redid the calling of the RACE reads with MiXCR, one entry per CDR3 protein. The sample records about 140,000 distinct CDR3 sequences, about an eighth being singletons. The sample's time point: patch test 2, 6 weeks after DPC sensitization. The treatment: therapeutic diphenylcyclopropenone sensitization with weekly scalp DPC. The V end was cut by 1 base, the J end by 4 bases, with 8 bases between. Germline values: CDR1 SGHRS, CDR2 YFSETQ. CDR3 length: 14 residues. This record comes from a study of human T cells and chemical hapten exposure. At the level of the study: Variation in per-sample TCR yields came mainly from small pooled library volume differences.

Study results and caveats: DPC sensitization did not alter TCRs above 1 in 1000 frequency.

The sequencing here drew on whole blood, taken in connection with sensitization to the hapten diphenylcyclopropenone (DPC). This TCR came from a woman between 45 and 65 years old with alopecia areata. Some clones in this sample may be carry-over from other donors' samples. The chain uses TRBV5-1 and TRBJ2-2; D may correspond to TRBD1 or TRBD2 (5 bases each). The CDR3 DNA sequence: TGCGCCAGCAGCTTGCCAGGGAGCACCGGGGAGCTGTTTTTT. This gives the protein CASSLPGSTGELFF.